The clone carrying this T cell receptor (beta chain) was observed a handful of times. Its antigen is still unknown. The Oncomine TCR Beta short-read assay sequenced DNA from cultured CD4+ T cells. TCRdb re-derived calls from the PCR reads in MiXCR, one entry per CDR3 protein. The sample lists about 25,000 distinct CDR3 sequences, roughly 38% occurring once. Time point described: late sampling 161 to 241 days after vaccination in three convalescent patients. Regarding treatment: approximately nine-day PBMC culture with coronavirus spike peptide pools or control peptides (ViraFEST assay). This specimen comes from a study of vaccination and CD4 T cells after COVID-19. Whole-study context: Stimulation of the cells used overlapping spike peptide pools from SARS-CoV-2 and from the common cold coronaviruses HCoV-NL63, HCoV-OC43 and HCoV-229E.

Here the sequenced sample was CD4+ T cells from blood, cultured in vitro, taken about 7 months after SARS-CoV-2 vaccination. This TCR was sampled from a human donor who had recovered from COVID-19.

CDR3 amino acids: CSAHDSNYEQYF. CDR3 in DNA: TGCAGCGCTCATGACAGTAACTACGAGCAGTACTTC. V and J are TRBV29-1 and TRBJ2-7, with a weak D call TRBD1 (5 bases). V lost 7 bases to trimming and J lost 3 bases, with 13 bases between them. The CDR3 totals 12 residues. In germline, CDR1 is SQVTM, CDR2 ANQGSEA.